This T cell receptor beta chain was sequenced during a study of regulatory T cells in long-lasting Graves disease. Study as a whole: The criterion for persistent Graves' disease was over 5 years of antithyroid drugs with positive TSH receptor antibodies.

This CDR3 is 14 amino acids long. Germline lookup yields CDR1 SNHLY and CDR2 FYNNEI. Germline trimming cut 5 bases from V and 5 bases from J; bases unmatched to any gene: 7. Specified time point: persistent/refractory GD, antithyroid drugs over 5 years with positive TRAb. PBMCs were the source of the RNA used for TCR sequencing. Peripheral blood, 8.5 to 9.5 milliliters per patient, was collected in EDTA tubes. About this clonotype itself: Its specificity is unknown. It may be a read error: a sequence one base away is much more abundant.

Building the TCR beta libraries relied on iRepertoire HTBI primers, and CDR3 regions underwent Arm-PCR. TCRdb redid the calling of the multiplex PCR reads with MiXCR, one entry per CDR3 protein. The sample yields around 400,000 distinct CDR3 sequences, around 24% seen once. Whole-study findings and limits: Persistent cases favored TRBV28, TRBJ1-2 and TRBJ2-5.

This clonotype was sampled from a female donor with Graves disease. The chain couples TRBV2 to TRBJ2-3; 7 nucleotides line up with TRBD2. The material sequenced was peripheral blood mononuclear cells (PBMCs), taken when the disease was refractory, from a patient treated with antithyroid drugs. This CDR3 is CASSKVWGGDTQYF. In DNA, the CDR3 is TGTGCCAGCAGTAAAGTATGGGGGGGAGATACGCAGTATTTT.